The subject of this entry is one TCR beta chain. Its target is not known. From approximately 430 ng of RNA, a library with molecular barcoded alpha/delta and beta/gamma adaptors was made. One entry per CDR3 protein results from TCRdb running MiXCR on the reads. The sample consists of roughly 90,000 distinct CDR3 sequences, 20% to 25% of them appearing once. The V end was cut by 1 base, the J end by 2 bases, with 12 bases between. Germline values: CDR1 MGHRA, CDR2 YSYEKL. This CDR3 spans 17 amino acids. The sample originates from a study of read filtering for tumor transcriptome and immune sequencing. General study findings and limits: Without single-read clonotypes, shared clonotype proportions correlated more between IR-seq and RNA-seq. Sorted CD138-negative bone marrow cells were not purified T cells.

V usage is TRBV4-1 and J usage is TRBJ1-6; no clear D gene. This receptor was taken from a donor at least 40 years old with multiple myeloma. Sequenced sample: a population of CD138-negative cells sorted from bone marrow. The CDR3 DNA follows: TGCGCCAGCAGCCAAGGGGGAGTTGGCCCCTATAATTCACCCCTCCACTTT. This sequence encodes CASSQGGVGPYNSPLHF.